Below, 20 T cell receptor beta chains from the same sample are listed, as sequenced in a study of T cell repertoires in cytomegalovirus infection (dated by TCRdb to 2018 to 2020). For sequencing, an Illumina HiSeq 1500 was employed. Clones were called with MiXCR by TCRdb after fastp trimmed the public reads at Q25, and only in-frame beta chains were retained. Rows with one shared CDR3 protein collapse into an entry with the most common genes and DNA. Present in this sample are roughly 310,000 distinct CDR3 sequences, around 29% of which were seen just once. Together, the top ten hold over 15% of the sample. This specimen's treatment or condition label, interpreted: in vitro stimulation with specific CMV peptide epitopes to enrich CMV-specific T cells. What these receptors recognize is not known. Sequenced here: cultured PBMCs, sampled from culture after CMV antigen stimulation. The receptors stem from a human donor in good health (CMV status not recorded). Some clones in this sample may be carry-over from other donors' samples.

V and J are TRBV12-3 or TRBV12-4 and TRBJ1-5; D not resolved. V dropped 1 base and J dropped 3 bases, with 13 bases sitting between them. The length of the CDR3 is 16 residues. The CDR3 sequence: CASSLVGPRANQPQHF. In nucleotides, the CDR3 is TGTGCCAGCAGTTTAGTAGGCCCTAGGGCCAATCAGCCCCAGCATTTT.

This chain links TRBV6-8 with TRBJ1-1; weak D call: TRBD1 (5 bases). The V end lost 5 bases, the J end lost 2 bases, and 9 bases lay between the germline ends. The CDR3 has 13 residues. Looked up from germline, CDR1 is MNHGY and CDR2 is SAAAGT. The CDR3 nucleotides are TGTGCCAGCAGTCCAGGGTTTAACACTGAAGCTTTCTTT. It yields the protein CASSPGFNTEAFF.

V is TRBV18 and J is TRBJ2-1; 7 positions agree with TRBD1. Germline lookup yields CDR1 KGHSH and CDR2 LQKENI. This CDR3 comprises 15 residues. V lost 0 bases and J lost 6; bases outside the gene matches: 5. CDR3 coding DNA: TGTGCCAGCTCACCACCGAAGGGGGCGGGCAATGAGCAGTTCTTC. Residues: CASSPPKGAGNEQFF. Based on the CDR3 plus reference TRBV18 and TRBJ2-1, the full variable domain is NAGVMQNPRHLVRRRGQEARLRCSPMKGHSHVYWYRQLPEEGLKFMVYLQKENIIDESGMPKERFSAEFPKEGPSILRIQQVVRGDSAAYFCASSPPKGAGNEQFFGPGTRLTVL.

This clonotype was picked up many times. The genes are TRBV7-6 and TRBJ2-2; D is ambiguous. This CDR3 has 18 residues. The V and J ends lost 0 bases and 4 bases respectively, with 18 bases between them. Germline V CDR1 and CDR2: SGHVS, FNYEAQ. Here the CDR3 reads CASSLALPGPTTTGELFF. CDR3 bases: TGTGCCAGCAGCTTAGCTCTACCGGGTCCTACTACCACCGGGGAGCTGTTTTTT. Together with reference TRBV7-6 and TRBJ2-2, the CDR3 gives the full variable domain: GAGVSQSPRYKVTKRGQDVALRCDPISGHVSLYWYRQALGQGPEFLTYFNYEAQQDKSGLPNDRFSAERPEGSISTLTIQRTEQRDSAMYRCASSLALPGPTTTGELFFGEGSRLTVL.

This clonotype was seen at least ten times. The J gene is TRBJ2-5, the V gene TRBV7-2, with TRBD2 matching over 14 bases. The CDR3 covers 18 residues. V lost 4 bases to trimming and J lost 2 bases; unmatched junction nucleotides: 9. Germline values: CDR1 SGHTA, CDR2 FQGNSA. The CDR3 DNA is TGTGCCAGCAGCTCCCCGGGGACTAGCGGGAGCCGTCAAGAGACCCAGTACTTC. The encoded protein is CASSSPGTSGSRQETQYF. Complete variable domain (other parts from reference TRBV7-2 and TRBJ2-5): GAGVSQSPSNKVTEKGKDVELRCDPISGHTALYWYRQSLGQGLEFLIYFQGNSAPDKSGLPSDRFSAERTGGSVSTLTIQRTQQEDSAVYLCASSSPGTSGSRQETQYFGPGTRLLVL.

This clonotype appeared a few times. The V gene is TRBV12-3 or TRBV12-4, the J gene TRBJ2-1; perhaps TRBD2 as D (5 bases). This CDR3 has 15 residues. The V end was cut by 9 bases, the J end by 0 bases, with 15 bases between. The CDR3 region has the DNA TGTGCCAGTAGACGAACGGGGAGCTCCTACAATGAGCAGTTCTTC. This codes for CASRRTGSSYNEQFF.

This clonotype was seen once. The chain carries TRBV27 and TRBJ2-3; D gene uncertain. The V end was cut by 4 bases, the J end by 6 bases, with 8 bases between. The germline V gene encodes CDR1 MNHEY and CDR2 SMNVEV (reference sequence). There are 12 residues in the CDR3. The CDR3 nucleotides are TGTGCCAGCAGTTCTCGAATTGATACGCAGTATTTT. As protein: CASSSRIDTQYF.

This rearrangement joins TRBV4-1 to TRBJ2-5; 7 nucleotides align to TRBD2. CDR1 MGHRA and CDR2 YSYEKL come from the germline V gene. The V segment lost 0 bases and the J segment 4 bases; nucleotides outside the gene matches: 5. There are 15 residues in the CDR3. In nucleotides, the CDR3 is TGCGCCAGCAGCCAAGACAGGGAGGGCCGAGAGACCCAGTACTTC. Protein sequence: CASSQDREGRETQYF.

This clonotype appeared a few times. The CDR3 DNA is TGTGCCAGCAGTTTAGGACAGGGGGCAACCATTCAGCCCCAGCATTTT. Its translation is CASSLGQGATIQPQHF. This rearrangement joins TRBV12-3 or TRBV12-4 to TRBJ1-5; 10 nucleotides match TRBD1. J gave up 6 bases and V 1 base, and 6 bases lay outside the gene matches. The CDR3 spans 16 residues.

The V gene is TRBV6-6, the J gene TRBJ2-7, with D perhaps TRBD1 (6 bases). The germline V gene has CDR1 MNHNY and CDR2 SVGAGI (reference sequence). The CDR3 spans 14 residues. The germline V and J ends were trimmed by 2 bases and 6 bases, with 14 bases remaining between them. This CDR3 is CASSYAQGIGEQYF. For the CDR3, the DNA is TGTGCCAGCAGTTACGCCCAGGGGATCGGCGAGCAGTACTTC.

This clonotype turned up a few times. The rearrangement uses TRBV24-1 and TRBJ2-7; D is unclear. V lost 7 bases to trimming and J lost 0 bases, with 15 bases between them. This CDR3 is built from 15 residues. Germline V gene sequence: CDR1 KGHDR, CDR2 SFDVKD. The CDR3 spells CATRILDGSSYEQYF. Written as DNA, the CDR3 is TGTGCCACCAGGATTTTAGACGGTAGCTCCTACGAGCAGTACTTC.

This clonotype was counted at least ten times. This chain joins TRBV6-1 and TRBJ2-7; the match to TRBD1 covers 8 bases. CDR3 length: 14 residues. Germline CDR1 MNHNS, CDR2 SASEGT. V gave up 7 bases and J gave up 0 bases; unmatched junction bases: 5. CDR3 sequence (DNA): TGTGCCAGCACTTTGACAGGGGCCTCCTACGAGCAGTACTTC. It specifies CASTLTGASYEQYF.

This clonotype was counted between two and nine times. V and J are TRBV4-1 and TRBJ1-1; 9 nucleotides align to TRBD1. This CDR3 is built from 16 residues. Germline values: CDR1 MGHRA, CDR2 YSYEKL. The junction had 5 bases not matched to a gene; V was cut back by 1 base and J by 2 bases. The CDR3 sequence is CASSQVGQGPNTEAFF. The CDR3 region has the DNA TGCGCCAGCAGCCAAGTGGGACAGGGCCCCAACACTGAAGCTTTCTTT.

CDR3 sequence reads: CASQTVQINTEAFF. In nucleotides, the CDR3 is TGTGCCAGCCAGACAGTACAGATTAACACTGAAGCTTTCTTT. This chain connects TRBV5-6 to TRBJ1-1; D may be TRBD1 (5 bases). Deletions cut 7 bases from V and 2 bases from J, with 15 bases between. Germline V lookup: CDR1 SGHDT, CDR2 YYEEEE. This CDR3 contains 14 residues. Full variable domain (outside the CDR3, taken from reference TRBV5-6 and TRBJ1-1): DAGVTQSPTHLIKTRGQQVTLRCSPKSGHDTVSWYQQALGQGPQFIFQYYEEEERQRGNFPDRFSGHQFPNYSSELNVNALLLGDSALYLCASQTVQINTEAFFGQGTRLTVV.

The chain carries TRBV5-6 and TRBJ2-1; D ambiguous. Looked up from germline, CDR1 is SGHDT and CDR2 is YYEEEE. Trimming pared 0 bases from V and 1 base from J, leaving 11 bases between. The CDR3 has 16 amino acids. CDR3 in amino acids: CASSLGVALSYNEQFF. As DNA, the CDR3 is TGTGCCAGCAGCTTGGGGGTGGCTTTGTCCTACAATGAGCAGTTCTTC.

This clonotype came up a few times. The chain has TRBV20-1 and TRBJ2-1; a weak D match, TRBD1 (6 bases). Looked up from germline, CDR1 is DFQATT and CDR2 is SNEGSKA (reference sequence). The CDR3 contains 14 residues. Trimming stripped 7 bases from V and 6 bases from J, with 19 bases between. This CDR3 reads CSGLSSQGRNEQFF. CDR3 nucleotide sequence: TGCAGTGGCCTTAGCTCACAGGGTCGCAATGAGCAGTTCTTC.

In DNA, the CDR3 is TGTGCCAGCAGTGCTTACAGGGGGGACTTGGGAAACACCATATATTTT. As protein: CASSAYRGDLGNTIYF. The chain has TRBV28 and TRBJ1-3; 8 bases match TRBD1. Germline CDR1 reads MDHEN; CDR2 reads SYDVKM. The CDR3 totals 16 residues. V shed 5 bases, J shed 4 bases, and the junction held 10 bases outside the gene matches.

The rearrangement joins TRBV7-6 to TRBJ1-2; D gene ambiguous. The CDR3 contains 15 residues. The V and J ends lost 2 bases and 5 bases respectively, with 15 bases between them. CDR1 and CDR2 from the germline V gene are SGHVS and FNYEAQ. DNA of the CDR3: TGTGCCAGCAGCTTAAGTCTGCTGCCCCTATATGGCTACACCTTC. Protein: CASSLSLLPLYGYTF.

This rearrangement joins TRBV28 to TRBJ1-1; D might be TRBD1 (5 bases). From germline, CDR1 is MDHEN and CDR2 SYDVKM. CDR3 length equals 14 residues. The V and J ends lost 0 bases and 4 bases respectively, with 9 bases between them. The CDR3 is CASSLWGVGTEAFF. In DNA form, the CDR3 reads TGTGCCAGCAGTTTATGGGGGGTAGGCACTGAAGCTTTCTTT.

This sequence joins TRBV6-5 and TRBJ2-7; TRBD1 matches 9 bases. Germline V gene lookup returns CDR1 MNHEY and CDR2 SVGAGI. Unmatched junction bases numbered 4, after V lost 2 bases and J lost 2 bases. The CDR3 runs to 15 residues. This CDR3 is CASSYAGQGTYEQYF. DNA of the CDR3: TGTGCCAGCAGTTACGCTGGACAGGGGACCTACGAGCAGTACTTC.